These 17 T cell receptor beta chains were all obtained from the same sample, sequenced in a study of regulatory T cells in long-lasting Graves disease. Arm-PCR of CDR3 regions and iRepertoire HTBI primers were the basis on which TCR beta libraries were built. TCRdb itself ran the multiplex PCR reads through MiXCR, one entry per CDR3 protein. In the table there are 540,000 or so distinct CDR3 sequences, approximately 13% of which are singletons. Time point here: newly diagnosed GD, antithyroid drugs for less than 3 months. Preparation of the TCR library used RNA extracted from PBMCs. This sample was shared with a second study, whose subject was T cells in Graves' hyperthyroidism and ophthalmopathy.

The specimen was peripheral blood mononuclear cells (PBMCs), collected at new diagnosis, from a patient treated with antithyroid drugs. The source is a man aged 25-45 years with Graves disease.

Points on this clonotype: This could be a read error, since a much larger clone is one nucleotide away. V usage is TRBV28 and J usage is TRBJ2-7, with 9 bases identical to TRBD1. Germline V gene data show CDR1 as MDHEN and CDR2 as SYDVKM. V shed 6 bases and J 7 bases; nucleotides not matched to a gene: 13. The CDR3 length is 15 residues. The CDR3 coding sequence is TGTGCCAGCAGCTCCCGACAGGGGGGCTACAATGAGCAGTACTTC. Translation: CASSSRQGGYNEQYF.

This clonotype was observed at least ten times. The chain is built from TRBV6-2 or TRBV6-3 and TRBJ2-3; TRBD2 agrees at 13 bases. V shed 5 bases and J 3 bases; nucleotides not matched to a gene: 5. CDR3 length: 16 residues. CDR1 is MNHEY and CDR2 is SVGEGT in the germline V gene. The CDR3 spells CASSEWTSGSTDTQYF. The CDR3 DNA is TGTGCCAGCAGTGAATGGACTAGCGGGAGTACAGATACGCAGTATTTT.

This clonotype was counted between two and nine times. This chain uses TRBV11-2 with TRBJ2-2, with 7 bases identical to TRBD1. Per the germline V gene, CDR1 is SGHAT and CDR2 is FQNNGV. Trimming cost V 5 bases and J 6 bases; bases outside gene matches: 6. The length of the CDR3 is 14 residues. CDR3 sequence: CASSLRQGPGELFF. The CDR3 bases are TGTGCCAGCAGCCTCAGACAGGGCCCCGGGGAGCTGTTTTTT.

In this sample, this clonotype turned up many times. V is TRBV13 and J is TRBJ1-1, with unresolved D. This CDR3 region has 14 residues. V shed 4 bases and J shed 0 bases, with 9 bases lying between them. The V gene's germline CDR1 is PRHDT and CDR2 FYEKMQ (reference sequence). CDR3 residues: CASSSEHMNTEAFF. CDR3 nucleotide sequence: TGTGCCAGCAGCTCCGAACATATGAACACTGAAGCTTTCTTT.

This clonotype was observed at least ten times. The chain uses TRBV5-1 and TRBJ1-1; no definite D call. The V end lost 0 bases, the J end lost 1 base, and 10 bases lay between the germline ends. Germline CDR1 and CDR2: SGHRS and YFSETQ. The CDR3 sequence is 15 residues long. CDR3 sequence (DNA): TGCGCCAGCAGCTTGGACGGGGATCCGAACACTGAAGCTTTCTTT. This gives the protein CASSLDGDPNTEAFF. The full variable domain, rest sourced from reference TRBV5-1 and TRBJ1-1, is KAGVTQTPRYLIKTRGQQVTLSCSPISGHRSVSWYQQTPGQGLQFLFEYFSETQRNKGNFPGRFSGRQFSNSRSEMNVSTLELGDSALYLCASSLDGDPNTEAFFGQGTRLTVV.

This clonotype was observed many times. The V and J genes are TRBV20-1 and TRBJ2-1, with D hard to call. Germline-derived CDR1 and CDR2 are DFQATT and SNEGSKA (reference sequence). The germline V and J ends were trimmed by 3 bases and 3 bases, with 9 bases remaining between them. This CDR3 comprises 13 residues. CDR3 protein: CSARMARYNEQFF. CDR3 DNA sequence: TGCAGTGCTAGGATGGCCCGCTACAATGAGCAGTTCTTC.

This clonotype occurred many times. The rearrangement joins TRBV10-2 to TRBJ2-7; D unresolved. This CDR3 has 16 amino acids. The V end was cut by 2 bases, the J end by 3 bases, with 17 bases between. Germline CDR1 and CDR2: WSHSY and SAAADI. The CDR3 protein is CASSEAVGLVVYEQYF. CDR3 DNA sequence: TGCGCCAGCAGTGAGGCCGTGGGGTTGGTCGTCTACGAGCAGTACTTC.

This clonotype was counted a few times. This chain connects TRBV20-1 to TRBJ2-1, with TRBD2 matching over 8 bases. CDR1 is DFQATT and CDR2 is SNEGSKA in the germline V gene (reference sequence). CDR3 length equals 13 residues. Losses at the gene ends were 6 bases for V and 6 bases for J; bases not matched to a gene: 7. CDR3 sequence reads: CSAKRESGNEQFF. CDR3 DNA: TGCAGTGCCAAGCGGGAGAGTGGCAATGAGCAGTTCTTC.

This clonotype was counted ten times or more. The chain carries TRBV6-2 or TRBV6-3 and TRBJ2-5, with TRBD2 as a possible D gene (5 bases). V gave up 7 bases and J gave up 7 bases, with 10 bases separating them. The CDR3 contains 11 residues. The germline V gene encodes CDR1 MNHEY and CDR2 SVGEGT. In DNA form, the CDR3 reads TGTGCCAGCACGGACCGGGGGACCCAGTACTTC. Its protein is CASTDRGTQYF.

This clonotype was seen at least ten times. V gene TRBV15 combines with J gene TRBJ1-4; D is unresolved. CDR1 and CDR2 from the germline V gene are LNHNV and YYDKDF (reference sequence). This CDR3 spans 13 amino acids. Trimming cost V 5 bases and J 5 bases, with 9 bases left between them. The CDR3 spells CATSLRLNEKLFF. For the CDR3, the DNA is TGTGCCACCAGCCTGCGGCTGAATGAAAAACTGTTTTTT.

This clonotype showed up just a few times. The CDR3 nucleotides are TGTGCCAGCAGCCCGCAGGGGGAGGGCACAGATACGCAGTATTTT. Protein sequence: CASSPQGEGTDTQYF. The V call is TRBV12-3 or TRBV12-4, the J call TRBJ2-3, with a weak D call TRBD1 (7 bases). The CDR3 spans 15 residues. Trimming pared 6 bases from V and 1 base from J, leaving 14 bases between.

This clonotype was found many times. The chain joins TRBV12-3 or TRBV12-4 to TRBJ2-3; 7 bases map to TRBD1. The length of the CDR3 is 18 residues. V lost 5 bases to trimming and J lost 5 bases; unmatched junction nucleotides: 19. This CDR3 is CASSIQGIWLRGKDTQYF. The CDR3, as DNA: TGTGCCAGCAGTATACAGGGGATTTGGCTCCGGGGTAAAGATACGCAGTATTTT.

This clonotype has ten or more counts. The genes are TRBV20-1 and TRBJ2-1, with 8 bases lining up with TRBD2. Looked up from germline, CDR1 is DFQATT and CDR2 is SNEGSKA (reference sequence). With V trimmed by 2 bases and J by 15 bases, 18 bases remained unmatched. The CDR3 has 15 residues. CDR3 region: CSARPGLARDPSRFF. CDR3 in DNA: TGCAGTGCTAGACCAGGACTAGCCCGGGACCCGAGCAGGTTCTTC.

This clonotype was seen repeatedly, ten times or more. The CDR3 loop reads CASSYSRQGSSPLHF. The CDR3 DNA reads TGTGCCAGCAGTTACTCCCGACAGGGGAGTTCACCCCTCCACTTT. This chain joins TRBV6-5 and TRBJ1-6; the match to TRBD1 covers 8 bases. Unmatched junction bases numbered 4, after V lost 0 bases and J lost 9 bases. This CDR3 comprises 15 residues. CDR1 and CDR2 from the germline V gene are MNHEY and SVGAGI.

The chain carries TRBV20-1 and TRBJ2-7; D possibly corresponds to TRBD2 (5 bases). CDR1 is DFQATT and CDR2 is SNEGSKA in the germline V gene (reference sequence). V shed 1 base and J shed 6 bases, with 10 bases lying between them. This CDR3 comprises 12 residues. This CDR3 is CSARGRRAEQYF. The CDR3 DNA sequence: TGCAGTGCTAGAGGCAGGCGGGCCGAGCAGTACTTC.

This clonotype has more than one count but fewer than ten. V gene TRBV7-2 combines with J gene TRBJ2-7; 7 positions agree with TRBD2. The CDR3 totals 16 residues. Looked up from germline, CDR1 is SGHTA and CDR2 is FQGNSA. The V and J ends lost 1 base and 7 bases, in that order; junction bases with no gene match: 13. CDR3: CASSLVSAGGGREQYF. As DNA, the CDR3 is TGTGCCAGCAGCTTAGTCAGCGCGGGCGGGGGTCGTGAGCAGTACTTC.

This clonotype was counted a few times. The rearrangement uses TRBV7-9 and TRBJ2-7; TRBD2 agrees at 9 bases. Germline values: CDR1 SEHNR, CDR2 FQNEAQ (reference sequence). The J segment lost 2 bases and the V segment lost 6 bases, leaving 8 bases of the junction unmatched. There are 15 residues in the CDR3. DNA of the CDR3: TGTGCCAGCAGTTCCGGCGGGGGGGCAACCTACGAGCAGTACTTC. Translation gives CASSSGGGATYEQYF.